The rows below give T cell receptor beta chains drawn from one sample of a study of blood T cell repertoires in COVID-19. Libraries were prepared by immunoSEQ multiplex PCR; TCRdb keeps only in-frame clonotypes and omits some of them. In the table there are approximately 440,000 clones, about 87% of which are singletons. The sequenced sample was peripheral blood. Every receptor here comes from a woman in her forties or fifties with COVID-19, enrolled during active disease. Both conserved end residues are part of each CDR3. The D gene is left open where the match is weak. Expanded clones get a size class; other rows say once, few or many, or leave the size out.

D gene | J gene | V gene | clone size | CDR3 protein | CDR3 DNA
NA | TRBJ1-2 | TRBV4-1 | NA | CASSQQDSFYGYTF | TGCGCCAGCAGCCAACAGGACAGTTTCTATGGCTACACCTTC
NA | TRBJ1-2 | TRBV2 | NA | CASSERERRVGYTF | TGTGCCAGCAGTGAAAGGGAAAGGAGGGTTGGCTACACCTTC
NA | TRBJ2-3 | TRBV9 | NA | CASSGPAGITDTQYF | TGTGCCAGCAGCGGTCCCGCGGGGATCACAGATACGCAGTATTTT
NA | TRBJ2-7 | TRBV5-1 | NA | CASSYESYYEQYF | TGCGCCAGCAGCTATGAGAGCTACTACGAGCAGTACTTC
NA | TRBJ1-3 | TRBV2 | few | CASRTNRGQTGNTIYF | TGTGCCAGCAGGACTAACCGGGGACAAACTGGAAACACCATATATTTT
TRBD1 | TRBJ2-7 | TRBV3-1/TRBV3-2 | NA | CASSLFPPGQGDEQYF | TGTGCCAGCAGCCTTTTCCCCCCGGGGCAGGGGGACGAGCAGTACTTC
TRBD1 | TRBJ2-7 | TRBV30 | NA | CAWSPTTGTGYYEQYF | TGTGCCTGGAGTCCAACGACCGGGACAGGTTACTACGAGCAGTACTTC
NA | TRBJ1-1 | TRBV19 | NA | CASRVVGRDTEAFF | TGTGCCAGTAGAGTTGTCGGGAGGGACACTGAAGCTTTCTTT
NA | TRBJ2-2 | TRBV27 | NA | CASSPIGMGAGELFF | TGTGCCAGCAGCCCTATTGGTATGGGCGCCGGGGAGCTGTTTTTT
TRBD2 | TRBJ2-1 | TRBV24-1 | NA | CATSDSVSGGSYNEQFF | TGTGCCACCAGTGATTCCGTTAGCGGGGGATCCTACAATGAGCAGTTCTTC
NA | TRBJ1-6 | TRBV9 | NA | CASSVAYTPSGLHF | TGTGCCAGCAGCGTGGCTTACACACCTTCTGGCCTCCACTTT
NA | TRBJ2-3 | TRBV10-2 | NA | CASMEGTDTQYF | TGCGCCAGCATGGAGGGAACAGATACGCAGTATTTT
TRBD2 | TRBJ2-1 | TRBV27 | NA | CASTKRGEADNEQFF | TGTGCCAGCACTAAGCGGGGGGAGGCCGACAATGAGCAGTTCTTC
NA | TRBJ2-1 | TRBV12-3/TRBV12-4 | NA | CASSRQHNEQFF | TGTGCCAGCAGTCGACAGCACAATGAGCAGTTCTTC
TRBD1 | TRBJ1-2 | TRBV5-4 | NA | CASSFTGAYGYTF | TGTGCCAGCAGCTTTACAGGGGCCTATGGCTACACCTTC
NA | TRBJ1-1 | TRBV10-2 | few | CASSEGATGTGEAFF | TGCGCCAGCAGTGAGGGGGCAACAGGGACGGGTGAAGCTTTCTTT
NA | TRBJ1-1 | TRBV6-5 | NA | CASSYSSLNTEAFF | TGTGCCAGCAGTTACTCGAGTTTGAACACTGAAGCTTTCTTT
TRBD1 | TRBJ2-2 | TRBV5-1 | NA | CASSGTKQGATDMNTGELFF | TGCGCCAGCAGCGGAACTAAACAGGGGGCAACGGACATGAACACCGGGGAGCTGTTTTTT
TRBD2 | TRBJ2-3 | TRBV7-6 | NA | CASSSSGGAQYF | TGTGCCAGCAGCAGTAGCGGGGGGGCCCAGTATTTT
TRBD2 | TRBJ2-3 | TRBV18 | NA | CASSPLRRGASTDTQYF | TGTGCCAGCTCACCACTTCGGCGGGGGGCTTCCACAGATACGCAGTATTTT
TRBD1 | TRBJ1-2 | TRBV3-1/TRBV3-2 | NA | CASSQMSGGSFYGYTF | TGTGCCAGCAGCCAAATGTCAGGGGGGTCCTTCTATGGCTACACCTTC
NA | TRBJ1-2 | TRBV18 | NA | CASSPPGLYGYTF | TGTGCCAGCTCACCACCGGGCTTGTATGGCTACACCTTC
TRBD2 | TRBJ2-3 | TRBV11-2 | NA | CASSSAGTTITDTQYF | TGTGCCAGCAGCTCAGCTGGGACTACAATCACAGATACGCAGTATTTT
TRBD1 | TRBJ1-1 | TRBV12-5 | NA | CASGLLKGQGDTEAFF | TGTGCTAGTGGGTTGCTAAAGGGACAGGGAGACACTGAAGCTTTCTTT
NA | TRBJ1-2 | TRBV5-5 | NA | CASSLDTANYGYTF | TGTGCCAGCAGCTTGGACACCGCTAACTATGGCTACACCTTC
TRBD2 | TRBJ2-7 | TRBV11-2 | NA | CASSPLAGASYEQYF | TGTGCCAGCAGCCCACTAGCGGGGGCCTCCTACGAGCAGTACTTC
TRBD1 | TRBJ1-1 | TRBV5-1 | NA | CASRQGANTEAFF | TGCGCCAGCAGGCAGGGGGCGAACACTGAAGCTTTCTTT
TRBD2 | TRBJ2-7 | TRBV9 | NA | CASSPWTSGGSDEQYF | TGTGCCAGCAGCCCATGGACTAGCGGGGGTTCGGACGAGCAGTACTTC
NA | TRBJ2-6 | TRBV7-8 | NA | CASSLGSGDGANVLTF | TGTGCCAGCAGCTTAGGGTCGGGGGACGGGGCCAACGTCCTGACTTTC
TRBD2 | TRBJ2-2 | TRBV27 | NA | CASSPGGGAGELFF | TGTGCCAGCAGTCCGGGAGGAGGGGCCGGGGAGCTGTTTTTT
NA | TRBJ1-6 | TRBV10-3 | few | CASQRGTPRNSPLHF | TGTGCCTCCCAGAGGGGGACACCTCGTAATTCACCCCTCCACTTT
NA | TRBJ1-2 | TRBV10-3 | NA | CAISEKEGRGYGYTF | TGTGCCATCAGTGAGAAAGAAGGCAGGGGCTATGGCTACACCTTC
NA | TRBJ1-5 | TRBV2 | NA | CASSQGGGNQPQHF | TGTGCCAGCAGTCAGGGTGGCGGTAATCAGCCCCAGCATTTT
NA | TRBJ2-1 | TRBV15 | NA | CATSRDPRNEQFF | TGTGCCACCAGCAGAGATCCCCGCAATGAGCAGTTCTTC
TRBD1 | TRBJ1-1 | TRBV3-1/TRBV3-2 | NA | CASSPILDRGALGIF | TGTGCCAGCAGCCCGATTCTGGACAGGGGCGCACTAGGGATATTT
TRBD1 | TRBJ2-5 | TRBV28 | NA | CASRDRTGQETQYF | TGTGCCAGCAGAGACCGGACAGGCCAAGAGACCCAGTACTTC
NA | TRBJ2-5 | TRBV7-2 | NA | CASNPPRLGGMETQYF | TGTGCCAGCAACCCTCCCAGGCTTGGTGGTATGGAGACCCAGTACTTC
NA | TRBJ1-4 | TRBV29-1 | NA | CSVEVQGDEKLFF | TGCAGCGTTGAAGTACAGGGAGATGAAAAACTGTTTTTT
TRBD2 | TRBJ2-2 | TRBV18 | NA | CASSRRGRGATGELFF | TGTGCCAGCTCACGCCGCGGGCGGGGGGCCACCGGGGAGCTGTTTTTT
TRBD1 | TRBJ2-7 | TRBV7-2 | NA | CASSVGQSSYEQYF | TGTGCCAGCAGCGTGGGACAGAGCTCCTACGAGCAGTACTTC
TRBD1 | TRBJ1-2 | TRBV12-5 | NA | CASGFQGADGYTF | TGTGCTAGTGGTTTTCAGGGGGCGGATGGCTACACCTTC
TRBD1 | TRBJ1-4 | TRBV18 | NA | CASSPGQASEKLFF | TGTGCCAGCTCACCGGGACAGGCGAGTGAAAAACTGTTTTTT
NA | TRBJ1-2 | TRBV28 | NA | CASSSSNYGYTF | TGTGCCAGCAGTTCCAGTAACTATGGCTACACCTTC
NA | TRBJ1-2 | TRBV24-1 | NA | CATSDLDRPYGYTF | TGTGCCACCAGTGATTTGGACAGGCCCTATGGCTACACCTTC